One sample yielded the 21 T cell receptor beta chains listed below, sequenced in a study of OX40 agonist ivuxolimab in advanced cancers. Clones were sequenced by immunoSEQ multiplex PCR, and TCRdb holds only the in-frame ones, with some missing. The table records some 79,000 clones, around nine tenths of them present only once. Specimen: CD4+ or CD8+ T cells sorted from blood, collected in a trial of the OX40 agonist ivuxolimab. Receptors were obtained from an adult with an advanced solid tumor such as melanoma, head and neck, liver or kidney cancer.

CDR3 in DNA: TGTGCTAGTGGCTCGGGACAAAGCTCCTACAATGAGCAGTTCTTC. Its translation: CASGSGQSSYNEQFF. V and J are TRBV12-5 and TRBJ2-1; weak D call: TRBD1 (6 bases). The CDR3 contains 15 residues. Trimming removed 6 bases from V and 0 bases from J, with 12 bases in between. Germline CDR1 LGHNT, CDR2 FRNRAP.

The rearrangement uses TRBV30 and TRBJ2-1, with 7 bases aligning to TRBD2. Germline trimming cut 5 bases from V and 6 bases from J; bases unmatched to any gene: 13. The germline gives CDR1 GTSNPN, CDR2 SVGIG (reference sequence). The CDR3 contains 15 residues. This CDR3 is CAWGLGTGGGNEQFF. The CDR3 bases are TGTGCCTGGGGTCTTGGGACGGGAGGAGGCAATGAGCAGTTCTTC.

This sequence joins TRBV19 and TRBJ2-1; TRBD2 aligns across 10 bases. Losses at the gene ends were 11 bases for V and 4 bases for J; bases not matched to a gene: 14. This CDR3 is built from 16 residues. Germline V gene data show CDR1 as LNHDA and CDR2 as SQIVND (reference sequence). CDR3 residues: CAVTRGGLAPYNEQFF. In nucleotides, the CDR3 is TGTGCCGTCACCAGAGGGGGACTAGCGCCTTACAATGAGCAGTTCTTC.

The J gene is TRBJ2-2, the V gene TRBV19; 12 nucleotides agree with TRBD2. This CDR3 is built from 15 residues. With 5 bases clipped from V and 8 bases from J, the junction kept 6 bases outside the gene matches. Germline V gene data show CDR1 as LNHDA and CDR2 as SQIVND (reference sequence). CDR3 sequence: CASSPLTSGSGELFF. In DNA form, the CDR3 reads TGTGCCAGTAGTCCACTGACTAGCGGGAGTGGGGAGCTGTTTTTT.

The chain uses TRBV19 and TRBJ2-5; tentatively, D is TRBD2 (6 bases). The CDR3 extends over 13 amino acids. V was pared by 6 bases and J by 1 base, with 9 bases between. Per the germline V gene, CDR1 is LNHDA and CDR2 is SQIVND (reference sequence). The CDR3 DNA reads TGTGCCAGTAGCTGGGGGGTCCAAGAGACCCAGTACTTC. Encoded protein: CASSWGVQETQYF.

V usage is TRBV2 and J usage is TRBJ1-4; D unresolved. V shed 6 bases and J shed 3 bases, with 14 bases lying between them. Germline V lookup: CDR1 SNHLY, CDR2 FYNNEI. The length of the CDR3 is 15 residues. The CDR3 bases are TGTGCCAGCAGCGTGAGGGCCGAGGCTAATGAAAAACTGTTTTTT. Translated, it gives CASSVRAEANEKLFF.

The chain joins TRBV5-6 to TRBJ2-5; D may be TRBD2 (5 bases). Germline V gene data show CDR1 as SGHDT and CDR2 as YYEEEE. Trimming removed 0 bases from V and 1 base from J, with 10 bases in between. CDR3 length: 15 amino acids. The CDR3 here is CASSLGFAGQETQYF. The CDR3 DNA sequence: TGTGCCAGCAGCTTGGGATTTGCGGGCCAAGAGACCCAGTACTTC.

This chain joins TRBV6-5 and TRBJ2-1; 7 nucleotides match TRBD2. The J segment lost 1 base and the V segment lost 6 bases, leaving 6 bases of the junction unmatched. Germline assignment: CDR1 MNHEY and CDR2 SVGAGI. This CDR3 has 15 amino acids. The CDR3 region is CASRREGQSYNEQFF. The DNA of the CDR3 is TGTGCCAGCAGAAGGGAGGGCCAATCCTACAATGAGCAGTTCTTC.

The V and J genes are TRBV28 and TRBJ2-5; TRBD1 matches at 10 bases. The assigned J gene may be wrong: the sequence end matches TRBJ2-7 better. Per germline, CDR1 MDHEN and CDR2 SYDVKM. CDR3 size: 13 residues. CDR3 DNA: TGTGCCACAGATGGACAGGGGGTCCACGAGCAGTACTTC. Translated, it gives CATDGQGVHEQYF.

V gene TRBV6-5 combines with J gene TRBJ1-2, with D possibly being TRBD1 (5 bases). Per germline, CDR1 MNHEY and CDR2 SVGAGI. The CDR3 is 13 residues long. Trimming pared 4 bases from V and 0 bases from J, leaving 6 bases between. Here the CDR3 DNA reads TGTGCCAGCAGTTGGGGCTCTAACTATGGCTACACCTTC. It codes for CASSWGSNYGYTF.

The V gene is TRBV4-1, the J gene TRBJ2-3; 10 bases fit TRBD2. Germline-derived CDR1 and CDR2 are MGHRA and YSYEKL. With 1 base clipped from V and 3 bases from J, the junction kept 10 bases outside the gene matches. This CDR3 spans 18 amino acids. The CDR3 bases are TGCGCCAGCAGCCAAGTCTCGGCACTAGCGGGAATGACAGATACGCAGTATTTT. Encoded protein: CASSQVSALAGMTDTQYF.

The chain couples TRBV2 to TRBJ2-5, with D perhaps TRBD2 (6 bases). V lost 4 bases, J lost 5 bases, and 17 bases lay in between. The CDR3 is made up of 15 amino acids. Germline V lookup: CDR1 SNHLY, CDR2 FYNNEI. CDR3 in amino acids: CASSGGGTEGETQYF. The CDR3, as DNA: TGTGCCAGCAGTGGTGGCGGGACCGAGGGGGAGACCCAGTACTTC.

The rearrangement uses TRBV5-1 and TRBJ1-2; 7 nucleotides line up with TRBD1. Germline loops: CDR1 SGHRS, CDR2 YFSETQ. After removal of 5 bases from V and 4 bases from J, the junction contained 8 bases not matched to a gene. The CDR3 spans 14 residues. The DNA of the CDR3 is TGCGCCAGCAGTCAGGAGGGGGCTATCTATGGCTACACCTTC. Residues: CASSQEGAIYGYTF.

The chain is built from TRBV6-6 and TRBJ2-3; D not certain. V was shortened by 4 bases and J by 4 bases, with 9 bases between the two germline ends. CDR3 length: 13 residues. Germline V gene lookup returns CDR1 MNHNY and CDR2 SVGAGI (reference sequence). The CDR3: CASSWQWPDTQYF. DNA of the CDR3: TGTGCCAGCAGTTGGCAGTGGCCAGATACGCAGTATTTT.

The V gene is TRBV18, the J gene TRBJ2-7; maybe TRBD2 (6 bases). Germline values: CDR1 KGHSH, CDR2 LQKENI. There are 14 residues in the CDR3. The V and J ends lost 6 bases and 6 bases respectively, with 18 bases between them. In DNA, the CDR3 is TGTGCCAGCTCGCCCGGGACGGAGGGTTTCGAGCAGTACTTC. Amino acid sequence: CASSPGTEGFEQYF.

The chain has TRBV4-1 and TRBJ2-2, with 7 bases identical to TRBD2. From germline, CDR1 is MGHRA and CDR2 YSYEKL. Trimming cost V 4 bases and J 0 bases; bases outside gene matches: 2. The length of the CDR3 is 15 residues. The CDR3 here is CASSRGLPNTGELFF. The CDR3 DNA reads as TGCGCCAGCAGCCGGGGACTACCGAACACCGGGGAGCTGTTTTTT.

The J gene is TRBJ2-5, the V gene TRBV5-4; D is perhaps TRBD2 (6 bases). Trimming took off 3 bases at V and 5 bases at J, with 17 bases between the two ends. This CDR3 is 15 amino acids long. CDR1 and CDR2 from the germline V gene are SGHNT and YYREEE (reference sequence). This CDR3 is CASSSPGLLRETQYF. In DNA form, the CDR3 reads TGTGCCAGCAGCTCACCGGGACTCCTCCGGGAGACCCAGTACTTC.

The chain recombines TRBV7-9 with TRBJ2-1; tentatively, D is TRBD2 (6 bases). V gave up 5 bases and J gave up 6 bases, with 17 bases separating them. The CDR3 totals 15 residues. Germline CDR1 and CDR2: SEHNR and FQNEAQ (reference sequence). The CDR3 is CASSQWDSSCNEQFF. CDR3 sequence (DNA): TGTGCCAGCAGCCAGTGGGACTCTAGCTGCAATGAGCAGTTCTTC.

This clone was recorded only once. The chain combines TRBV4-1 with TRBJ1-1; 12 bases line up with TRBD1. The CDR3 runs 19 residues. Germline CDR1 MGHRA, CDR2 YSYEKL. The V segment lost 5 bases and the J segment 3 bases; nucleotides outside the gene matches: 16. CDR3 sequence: CASSNRGGTGGDVDTEAFF. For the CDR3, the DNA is TGCGCCAGCAGCAATAGAGGCGGGACAGGGGGCGATGTGGACACTGAAGCTTTCTTT.

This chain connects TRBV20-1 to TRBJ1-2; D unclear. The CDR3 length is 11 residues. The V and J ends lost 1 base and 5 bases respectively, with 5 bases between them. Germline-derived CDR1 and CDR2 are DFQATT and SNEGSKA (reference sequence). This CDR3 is CSARVKYGYTF. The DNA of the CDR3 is TGCAGTGCTAGAGTGAAGTATGGCTACACCTTC.

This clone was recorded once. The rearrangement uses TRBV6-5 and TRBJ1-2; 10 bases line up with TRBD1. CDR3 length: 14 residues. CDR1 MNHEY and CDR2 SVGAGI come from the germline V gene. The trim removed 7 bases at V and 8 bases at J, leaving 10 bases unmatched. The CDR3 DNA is TGTGCCAGCACCCGACAGGGGGCCTACGGGGGCTACACCTTC. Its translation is CASTRQGAYGGYTF.